The source of this T cell receptor (beta chain) is a study of patients and donors after allogeneic stem cell transplantation. This clonotype was found a few times. Germline V gives CDR1 ENHRY, CDR2 SYGVKD. CDR3 length: 14 amino acids. Trimming cost V 11 bases and J 2 bases; bases outside gene matches: 6. TCRdb used MiXCR to reprocess the RT-PCR reads, holding one entry per CDR3 protein. The sample yields about 410,000 distinct CDR3 sequences, roughly 16% seen once. V usage is TRBV10-3 and J usage is TRBJ2-2, with 9 bases matching TRBD1. This TCR derives from a human donor who was either an allogeneic HSCT recipient or a stem cell or donor lymphocyte infusion donor (not recorded which). It is not recorded whose cells these are; they may come from a transplant donor. The sample comprised blood, either unsorted or a sorted T cell fraction (not recorded which). The CDR3 nucleotides are TGTGCCGTTACGACAGGGGGAAACACCGGGGAGCTGTTTTTT. Translated: CAVTTGGNTGELFF.